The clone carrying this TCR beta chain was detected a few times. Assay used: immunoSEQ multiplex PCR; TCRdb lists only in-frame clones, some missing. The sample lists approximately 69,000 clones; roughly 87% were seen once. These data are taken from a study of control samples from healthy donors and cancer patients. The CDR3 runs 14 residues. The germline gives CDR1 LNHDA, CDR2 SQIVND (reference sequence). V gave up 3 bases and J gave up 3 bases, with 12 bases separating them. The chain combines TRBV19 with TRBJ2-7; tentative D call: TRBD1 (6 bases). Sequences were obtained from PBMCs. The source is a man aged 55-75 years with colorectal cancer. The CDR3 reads CASSIGQGFYEQYF. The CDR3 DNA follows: TGTGCCAGTAGTATTGGTCAGGGGTTCTACGAGCAGTACTTC.